These T cell receptor beta chains were read from a single sample in a study of response to subunit inactivated influenza vaccine. TCRdb reprocessed the RT-PCR reads with MiXCR, giving one entry per CDR3 protein. Altogether 650,000 to 850,000 distinct CDR3 sequences are present, around 14% being singletons, with the ten largest covering 6.5% to 8.5%. This sample comprised PBMCs from blood, obtained less than 15 days before vaccination. All receptors derive from a man over 45 who received an inactivated influenza vaccine. Both conserved end residues are part of each CDR3. Fields, in order: J gene, CDR3 length, V gene, D gene, CDR3 protein. The D gene is left open where the match is weak.

J gene: TRBJ1-5
CDR3 length: 14
V gene: TRBV20-1
D gene: -
CDR3 protein: CSATRVVGNQPQHF

J gene: TRBJ1-3
CDR3 length: 16
V gene: TRBV28
D gene: -
CDR3 protein: CASSPGLSGSGNTIYF

J gene: TRBJ1-4
CDR3 length: 15
V gene: TRBV21-1
D gene: -
CDR3 protein: CASSKGKGLNEKLFF

J gene: TRBJ2-3
CDR3 length: 15
V gene: TRBV12-3/TRBV12-4
D gene: TRBD1
CDR3 protein: CASIWDRGSTDTQYF

J gene: TRBJ1-5
CDR3 length: 17
V gene: TRBV4-1
D gene: -
CDR3 protein: CASSQPGERYSNQPQHF

J gene: TRBJ2-1
CDR3 length: 15
V gene: TRBV3-1
D gene: TRBD1
CDR3 protein: CASCNQGVTYNEQFF

J gene: TRBJ2-1
CDR3 length: 16
V gene: TRBV12-3/TRBV12-4
D gene: TRBD2
CDR3 protein: CASKGLAGEIYNEQFF

J gene: TRBJ2-7
CDR3 length: 12
V gene: TRBV9
D gene: -
CDR3 protein: CASSPGLNEQYF

J gene: TRBJ2-1
CDR3 length: 14
V gene: TRBV4-1
D gene: -
CDR3 protein: CASSQRLEDNEQFF

J gene: TRBJ2-5
CDR3 length: 16
V gene: TRBV7-9
D gene: -
CDR3 protein: CASSLRSRTVQETQYF

J gene: TRBJ2-3
CDR3 length: 14
V gene: TRBV10-3
D gene: -
CDR3 protein: CAISEAISTDTQYF

J gene: TRBJ2-1
CDR3 length: 16
V gene: TRBV6-2/TRBV6-3
D gene: TRBD2
CDR3 protein: CASSPYPGLAGDEQFF

J gene: TRBJ2-1
CDR3 length: 13
V gene: TRBV27
D gene: TRBD2
CDR3 protein: CASSLAGGREQFF

J gene: TRBJ1-1
CDR3 length: 12
V gene: TRBV29-1
D gene: -
CDR3 protein: CSVLAQNTEAFF

J gene: TRBJ2-7
CDR3 length: 13
V gene: TRBV4-2
D gene: -
CDR3 protein: CASSQRGSYEQYF

J gene: TRBJ2-2
CDR3 length: 17
V gene: TRBV2
D gene: -
CDR3 protein: CASSEGWAGNDTGELFF

J gene: TRBJ2-3
CDR3 length: 13
V gene: TRBV5-1
D gene: -
CDR3 protein: CASSSNGTDTQYF